The rows below give T cell receptor beta chains drawn from one sample of a study of OX40 agonist ivuxolimab in advanced cancers. TCRdb's copy holds only in-frame clones and misses some; the assay was immunoSEQ multiplex PCR. The profile shows 75,000 to 100,000 clones, 91% of them singletons. Here the sequenced sample was CD4+ or CD8+ T cells sorted from blood, taken in a trial of the OX40 agonist ivuxolimab. These receptors were obtained from an adult with an advanced solid tumor such as melanoma, head and neck, liver or kidney cancer. Each CDR3 is given without its conserved first and last residue. Fields, in order: J gene, V gene, CDR3 protein.

TRBJ2-1,TRBV10-3,AISELESSEQF
TRBJ2-1,TRBV4-2,ASSHDTGSSYNEQF
TRBJ2-5,TRBV7-2,ASSPPGRHQETQY
TRBJ1-4,TRBV11-2,ASSPSGEKLF
TRBJ1-2,TRBV5-4,ASSLFGAPRYGYT
TRBJ2-7,TRBV10-3,AISDRGAATYEQY
TRBJ2-1,TRBV5-4,ASSSSGSSYNEQF
TRBJ2-3,TRBV20-1,SARVQDTQY
TRBJ2-7,TRBV2,ASSEPGRLSYEQY
TRBJ1-2,TRBV19,ASNPVPGMGYT
TRBJ1-1,TRBV18,ASSPPSVNTEAF
TRBJ2-3,TRBV19,ASSIAPSSGRGNTQY
TRBJ2-1,TRBV5-6,ASSLDRSNEQF
TRBJ2-7,TRBV5-1,ASSLRASGSGQY
TRBJ2-7,TRBV6-5,ASSFDRGPVYEQY